The present TCR beta chain was sequenced within a study of post-analysis software for immune sequencing data. Whole-study results and caveats: In patients, a few TRBV segments were more frequent than in controls, with TRBV5-6, TRBV5-1 and TRBV20-1 among them. People with multiple sclerosis had a significantly lower normalized Chao1 diversity than controls did.

Trimming removed 4 bases from V and 5 bases from J; junction bases left unmatched: 12. Germline CDR1 and CDR2: SGHRS and YFSETQ. The CDR3 spans 18 residues. Unique molecular identifiers were present in the TCR beta cDNA libraries. TCRdb passed the PCR reads through MiXCR, listing each CDR3 protein once. The table lists almost 700,000 distinct CDR3 sequences, approximately 60% of them singletons, with about 11% in the top ten. Note on this clonotype: Its cognate antigen is unknown.

The sequenced sample was blood. This sequence joins TRBV5-1 and TRBJ2-1, with TRBD2 matching 13 bases. This clonotype originated in a girl under 10 years old with multiple sclerosis. CDR3 protein: CASSKRLAGGLGDNEQFF. The DNA for the CDR3 is TGCGCCAGCAGCAAACGACTAGCGGGAGGCCTCGGGGACAATGAGCAGTTCTTC.